This T cell receptor (beta chain) was observed in a study of Graves' ophthalmopathy and Graves' hyperthyroidism. Study findings and constraints: Ophthalmopathy versus stable hyperthyroidism: 13-signature model gave under 90% sensitivity, 75% to 82% specificity. Also, most clonotypes expanded in the thyroid above 0.001 frequency appeared in blood. The model reached 65% to 71% sensitivity and approximately 72% specificity for predicting ophthalmopathy progression.

Every ophthalmopathy donor presented moderate-to-severe activity, CAS ≥3, NOSPECS ≥4 and duration under 3 months. Transcripts of RNA were the source for amplifying TCR beta CDR3 regions. RT-PCR was first run with HTBI primers, then multiplex PCR in a second round. Each CDR3 protein gets one entry after TCRdb re-called the multiplex PCR reads with MiXCR. This sample has a few hundred thousand distinct CDR3 sequences, with roughly 16% found just once. This clonotype was counted many times. Its cognate antigen is unknown. The sequence came from an adult man with Graves' ophthalmopathy. The sequencing sample was made of peripheral blood.

CDR3 DNA: TGCGCCAGCAGCGGGACAGGGCACGAGCAGTACTTC. The encoded protein is CASSGTGHEQYF. The V gene is TRBV5-1, the J gene TRBJ2-7, with 9 bases aligning to TRBD1. J was trimmed by 5 bases and V by 4 bases; bases with no gene match: 1. This CDR3 has 12 residues. The germline V gene encodes CDR1 SGHRS and CDR2 YFSETQ.